Listed below are T cell receptor beta chains from one sample, sequenced in a study of blood T cell repertoires in COVID-19. Some clones are missing from TCRdb's copy, which holds only in-frame ones; the method was immunoSEQ multiplex PCR. The sample includes approximately 230,000 clones, just over 85% of them seen just once. The specimen was peripheral blood. The receptors here all came from a man of 80 years or more with acute or convalescent COVID-19. CDR3s include the opening cysteine and the closing phenylalanine or tryptophan. Fields, in order: V gene, D gene, clone size, J gene, CDR3 length, CDR3 DNA, CDR3 protein. D genes are given only for firm matches. Size is omitted from some rows. Given values are once, few, many or a class for expanded clones.

>TRBV24-1|NA|NA|TRBJ1-2|16
TGTGCCACCAGTGATTTTGACCCCCAGGGTCCCTATGGCTACACCTTC
CATSDFDPQGPYGYTF
>TRBV12-2|NA|once|TRBJ1-4|16
TGTGCAAGTCGCTTAGTCTGGACAACAACTAATGAAAAACTGTTTTTT
CASRLVWTTTNEKLFF
>TRBV4-2|NA|NA|TRBJ2-2|15
TGTGCCAGCAGCCGCCCCGGAAGCGGGACCGGGGAGCTGTTTTTT
CASSRPGSGTGELFF
>TRBV10-2|TRBD2|NA|TRBJ2-3|16
TGCGCCAGCAGTGGGAGAGGGACTAGCGGGACCGACACGCAGTATTTT
CASSGRGTSGTDTQYF
>TRBV27|NA|once|TRBJ2-2|17
TGTGCCAGCAGTTTATTGAATTGGGGCTCGAACACCGGGGAGCTGTTTTTT
CASSLLNWGSNTGELFF
>TRBV3-1/TRBV3-2|NA|NA|TRBJ2-7|15
TGTGCCAGCAGCCAAGACCTGAGCGGAGGTTACGAGCAGTACTTC
CASSQDLSGGYEQYF
>TRBV27|TRBD1|NA|TRBJ1-2|15
TGTGCCAGCAGTTTGTCAAAGGGGGCAGGCTATGGCTACACCTTC
CASSLSKGAGYGYTF
>TRBV30|TRBD1|NA|TRBJ1-2|13
TGTGCCTGGAGGCTCCCGGGACAGGGGCCCTCCCCCTTC
CAWRLPGQGPSPF
>TRBV29-1|NA|few|TRBJ1-2|10
TGCAGCGTTGACAAGAGCGGCTACACCTTC
CSVDKSGYTF
>TRBV5-1|TRBD1|NA|TRBJ1-4|14
TGCGCCAGCAGCCTTGACAGGGGAAGAGAAAAACTGTTTTTT
CASSLDRGREKLFF
>TRBV18|TRBD1|few|TRBJ1-1|15
TGTGCCAGCTCACCAAGGATCACAGGGGACACTGAAGCTTTCTTT
CASSPRITGDTEAFF
>TRBV5-1|TRBD2|NA|TRBJ2-1|18
TGCGCCAGCAGCTTAGGGACTAGCGGGAGAAGAGTTGGCAATGAGCAGTTCTTC
CASSLGTSGRRVGNEQFF
>TRBV29-1|NA|NA|TRBJ2-2|14
TGCAGCGTCCAGATTACAGGGTTTCGCGGGGAGCTGTTTTTT
CSVQITGFRGELFF
>TRBV10-3|TRBD1|few|TRBJ1-5|13
TGTGCCATCAGGGACAGGAGCAATCAGCCCCAGCATTTT
CAIRDRSNQPQHF
>TRBV7-2|NA|NA|TRBJ1-4|16
TGTGCCAGCAGCTTAGCCGGGACAACCATGAATGAAAAACTGTTTTTT
CASSLAGTTMNEKLFF
>TRBV18|TRBD1|NA|TRBJ2-5|15
TGTGCCAGCTCAGCGGGACAGGGGTATCAAGAGACCCAGTACTTC
CASSAGQGYQETQYF
>TRBV5-1|NA|NA|TRBJ2-2|17
TGCGCCAGCAGCTTGGGAGGGATCAGGAGGAATACCGGGGAGCTGTTTTTT
CASSLGGIRRNTGELFF
>TRBV7-2|TRBD1|NA|TRBJ1-2|14
TGTGCCAGCAGCTTTGACAGGGTTTTGAGCGGCTACACCTTC
CASSFDRVLSGYTF
>TRBV4-3|TRBD2|NA|TRBJ2-7|15
TGCGCCAGCAGCCAAGGGGAGGGGAGATCCTACGAGCAGTACTTC
CASSQGEGRSYEQYF
>TRBV5-1|TRBD1|NA|TRBJ1-2|16
TGCGCCAGCAGCACGGGACAGGGGGCGCAAGGCTATGGCTACACCTTC
CASSTGQGAQGYGYTF
>TRBV9|NA|few|TRBJ2-1|15
TGTGCCAGCAGCCCAGGGACGGTCTGGGGGGATGAGCAGTTCTTC
CASSPGTVWGDEQFF
>TRBV24-1|TRBD2|NA|TRBJ2-2|17
TGTGCCACCAGTGATTCCCGGAAGGGGCGGGAGAAAGAGGAGCTGTTTTTT
CATSDSRKGREKEELFF
>TRBV6-6|NA|NA|TRBJ1-1|16
TGTGCCAGCATTTCTTCGGGGACAATCATGAACACTGAAGCTTTCTTT
CASISSGTIMNTEAFF
>TRBV14|NA|NA|TRBJ1-4|16
TGTGCCAGCAGCCAAGTCGTCAGGGCCTCTAATGAAAAACTGTTTTTT
CASSQVVRASNEKLFF
>TRBV27|NA|NA|TRBJ2-7|14
TGTGCCAGCAGTTTAAGAGGGACTCCCTACGAGCAGTACTTC
CASSLRGTPYEQYF
>TRBV6-5|NA|once|TRBJ1-5|15
TGTGCCAGCAGTCCGGGACAACATAGCAATCAGCCCCAGCATTTT
CASSPGQHSNQPQHF
>TRBV5-6|NA|NA|TRBJ1-6|15
TGTGCCAGCAGCTCAACGGGGGAGGTGAATTCACCCCTCCACTTT
CASSSTGEVNSPLHF
>TRBV7-6|NA|NA|TRBJ2-4|15
TGTGCCAGCAGCTTAGCCGCGGGAATCGAAAACATTCAGTACTTC
CASSLAAGIENIQYF
>TRBV7-2|NA|NA|TRBJ2-5|14
TGTGCCAGCAGCTTACCCCTAGGACAAGAGACCCAGTACTTC
CASSLPLGQETQYF
>TRBV7-2|NA|NA|TRBJ2-1|16
TGTGCCAGCAGCTTAGCTCAAAGATTAGCTCACAATAAGCAGTTCTTC
CASSLAQRLAHNKQFF
>TRBV7-2|TRBD1|NA|TRBJ1-5|14
TGTGCCAGCAGCTCCAGGGACAGAGATCAGCCCCAGCATTTT
CASSSRDRDQPQHF
>TRBV7-3|NA|NA|TRBJ2-2|13
TGTGCCAGCAGCCCAGGGGGGCCCGGGGAGCTGTTTTTT
CASSPGGPGELFF
>TRBV2|NA|NA|TRBJ1-2|14
TGTGCCAGCAGTGAACTGGGAGCTAACTATGGCTACACCTTC
CASSELGANYGYTF
>TRBV27|TRBD1|NA|TRBJ1-5|15
TGTGCCAGCAGCCGGGACAGCTATAGCAATCAGCCCCAGCATTTT
CASSRDSYSNQPQHF
>TRBV9|NA|NA|TRBJ2-3|13
TGTGCCAGCAGCGTATGGGGGCTAGATACGCAGTATTTT
CASSVWGLDTQYF
>TRBV7-6|TRBD2|NA|TRBJ2-3|16
TGTGCCAGCAGCGGGCCCGGGACTAGCGTCGCAGATACGCAGTATTTT
CASSGPGTSVADTQYF
>TRBV6-6|TRBD2|NA|TRBJ2-2|13
TGTGCCAGCAGCTCGGGACTAGGCAGGGAGCTGTTTTTT
CASSSGLGRELFF
>TRBV6-2/TRBV6-3|NA|NA|TRBJ2-7|11
TGTGCCAGCAGTTACTATCGGGAGCAGTACTTC
CASSYYREQYF
>TRBV18|NA|NA|TRBJ2-2|13
TGTGCCAGCTCACCCCAGGGGACCGGGGAGCTGTTTTTT
CASSPQGTGELFF
>TRBV4-2|NA|once|TRBJ2-2|16
TGTGCCAGCAGCCAAGAGACAGTAGGGAACACCGGGGAGCTGTTTTTT
CASSQETVGNTGELFF
>TRBV5-1|TRBD2|NA|TRBJ2-3|14
TGCGCCAGCAGCTCGACTAGCAGCACAGATACGCAGTATTTT
CASSSTSSTDTQYF
>TRBV28|NA|NA|TRBJ2-7|13
TGTGCCAGCAGTCCAGGACTGATCTACGAGCAGTACTTC
CASSPGLIYEQYF
>TRBV6-5|TRBD1|NA|TRBJ1-2|15
TGTGCCAGCAGGACTCGACAGGGGGCTAACTATGGCTACACCTTC
CASRTRQGANYGYTF
>TRBV19|TRBD2|once|TRBJ2-7|17
TGTGCCAGTAGTATAGTAAATAGCGGGAGTGAATCCTACGAGCAGTACTTC
CASSIVNSGSESYEQYF
>TRBV5-1|TRBD2|NA|TRBJ2-7|15
TGCGCCAGCAGCTCAGGACTAGCGGGGAATTACGAGCAGTACTTC
CASSSGLAGNYEQYF